This T cell receptor beta chain comes out of a study of T cell responses to AZD1222 COVID-19 vaccine. In regard to this clone: Its antigen is not identified.

V lost 1 base and J lost 0, with 10 bases in between. Germline assignment: CDR1 KGHSH and CDR2 LQKENI. The CDR3 extends over 16 amino acids. Data came from immunoSEQ multiplex PCR; TCRdb stores just in-frame clones and leaves some out. This sample has fewer than 20,000 clones, with approximately 90% found just once. Findings of the study overall: Reports say nearly half of spike-specific TCRs go after unmutated variant regions. After the peak T cell response, and only then, were repertoires sampled.

The receptor was isolated from an adult who received the AZD1222 COVID-19 vaccine. V usage is TRBV18 and J usage is TRBJ1-3; possibly TRBD1 for D (5 bases). The material sequenced was peripheral blood, taken 28 days after the second AZD1222 dose. The CDR3 nucleotides are TGTGCCAGCTCACCACGCGGGGGAAACTCTGGAAACACCATATATTTT. It codes for CASSPRGGNSGNTIYF.